These 24 T cell receptor beta chains share one sample of origin, sequenced in a study of blood T cell repertoires in COVID-19. Profiled with immunoSEQ multiplex PCR; TCRdb holds only in-frame clones, not every one. The data hold approximately 310,000 clones, with more than 70% observed a single time. The sequenced sample was peripheral blood. Every receptor here comes from a woman aged 50 to 60 who had recovered from COVID-19.

V usage is TRBV20-1 and J usage is TRBJ1-6, with D tentatively TRBD1 (5 bases). The V gene's germline CDR1 is DFQATT and CDR2 SNEGSKA (reference sequence). The V end was cut by 3 bases, the J end by 9 bases, with 18 bases between. The CDR3 sequence is 15 residues long. CDR3 sequence reads: CSASAPGLGGSPLHF. CDR3 coding DNA: TGCAGTGCTAGTGCCCCGGGACTGGGGGGTTCACCCCTCCACTTT.

The chain is built from TRBV30 and TRBJ1-2, with D possibly TRBD1 on 5 matching bases. The V and J ends lost 5 bases and 8 bases respectively, with 21 bases between them. Germline CDR1 is GTSNPN and CDR2 is SVGIG (reference sequence). The CDR3 consists of 14 residues. The chain's CDR3 is CAWGPWTKSRGYTF. The CDR3 DNA is TGTGCCTGGGGTCCGTGGACAAAGTCTCGGGGCTACACCTTC.

The rearrangement uses TRBV7-2 and TRBJ2-3; 8 bases are shared with TRBD2. With V trimmed by 6 bases and J by 6 bases, 11 bases remained unmatched. This CDR3 spans 15 amino acids. Looked up from germline, CDR1 is SGHTA and CDR2 is FQGNSA. CDR3 protein: CASRSTGTRADTQYF. In DNA, the CDR3 is TGTGCCAGCAGGTCCACCGGGACTAGGGCTGATACGCAGTATTTT.

Comments on this clone: Other nucleotide sequences in the sample specify the same CDR3. V and J are TRBV5-1 and TRBJ2-1; TRBD1 is a possible D gene (5 bases). This CDR3 has 13 amino acids. The germline V and J ends were trimmed by 0 bases and 7 bases, with 8 bases remaining between them. The germline CDR1 and CDR2 sequences are SGHRS and YFSETQ. The CDR3: CASSLDQGNEQFF. The DNA for the CDR3 is TGCGCCAGCAGCTTGGATCAGGGAAATGAGCAGTTCTTC. The full variable domain, in which reference TRBV5-1 and TRBJ2-1 provide the parts outside the CDR3, is KAGVTQTPRYLIKTRGQQVTLSCSPISGHRSVSWYQQTPGQGLQFLFEYFSETQRNKGNFPGRFSGRQFSNSRSEMNVSTLELGDSALYLCASSLDQGNEQFFGPGTRLTVL.

J is TRBJ1-2 and V is TRBV24-1; the D gene is possibly TRBD1 (5 bases). V shed 3 bases and J shed 4 bases, with 8 bases lying between them. Germline V gene sequence: CDR1 KGHDR, CDR2 SFDVKD. CDR3 length: 13 residues. CDR3 protein: CATSDGDFYGYTF. For the CDR3, the DNA is TGTGCCACCAGTGATGGGGACTTCTATGGCTACACCTTC.

This clone occurred a few times. The chain recombines TRBV5-4 with TRBJ2-7; D ambiguous. CDR3 length: 12 amino acids. The germline V gene encodes CDR1 SGHNT and CDR2 YYREEE (reference sequence). The V end was cut by 5 bases, the J end by 0 bases, with 6 bases between. CDR3 loop: CASSTNSYEQYF. For the CDR3, the DNA is TGTGCCAGCAGTACAAACTCCTACGAGCAGTACTTC.

V and J are TRBV3-1 (or the pseudogene TRBV3-2) and TRBJ1-5; D may be TRBD1 (5 bases). Germline CDR1 reads LGHDT; CDR2 reads YNNKEL (reference sequence). V was clipped by 4 bases and J by 6 bases, with 25 bases between them. The CDR3 extends over 18 amino acids. This CDR3 is CASSLPVVSGGGGQPQHF. CDR3 nucleotides: TGTGCCAGCAGCCTCCCGGTCGTGTCGGGTGGGGGGGGTCAGCCCCAGCATTTT.

This clone was found a few times. J is TRBJ1-2 and V is TRBV3-1 (or the pseudogene TRBV3-2); TRBD1 agrees at 8 bases. Germline CDR1 LGHDT, CDR2 YNNKEL (reference sequence). The CDR3 extends over 14 amino acids. The V and J ends lost 4 bases and 8 bases, in that order; junction bases with no gene match: 9. CDR3: CASSRRAQGGGYTF. CDR3 sequence (DNA): TGTGCCAGCAGCCGACGCGCACAGGGGGGCGGCTACACCTTC.

CDR3 loop: CAWSGERSGYEQYF. The DNA for the CDR3 is TGTGCCTGGAGTGGAGAACGGTCGGGATACGAGCAGTACTTC. The chain recombines TRBV30 with TRBJ2-7; possible D gene TRBD2, 5 bases. Germline assignment: CDR1 GTSNPN and CDR2 SVGIG (reference sequence). The V gene lost 1 base and the J gene lost 4 bases, with 14 bases spanning the gap. CDR3 length: 14 residues.

The CDR3 DNA reads TGTGCCAGCAGCTTAGTACAGGGGGCGGACAATGAGCAGTTCTTC. It specifies CASSLVQGADNEQFF. The rearrangement joins TRBV7-2 to TRBJ2-1; 9 nucleotides line up with TRBD1. The CDR3 is 15 residues long. The V gene's germline CDR1 is SGHTA and CDR2 FQGNSA. The ends lost 1 base at V and 5 bases at J; junction bases unmatched: 3.

The chain recombines TRBV28 with TRBJ2-3, with 16 bases matching TRBD2. The length of the CDR3 is 20 residues. Germline CDR1 is MDHEN and CDR2 is SYDVKM. The V and J ends lost 5 bases and 0 bases, in that order; junction bases with no gene match: 11. Written as DNA, the CDR3 is TGTGCCAGCAGTCCCCTGGCCCCGGGACTAGCGGGGGGGAGCACAGATACGCAGTATTTT. It specifies CASSPLAPGLAGGSTDTQYF.

This clone was observed a handful of times. The chain couples TRBV3-1 (or the pseudogene TRBV3-2) to TRBJ1-6, with D hard to call. Trimming pared 1 base from V and 5 bases from J, leaving 6 bases between. Per the germline V gene, CDR1 is LGHDT and CDR2 is YNNKEL (reference sequence). The CDR3 sequence is 14 residues long. The CDR3 sequence: CASSQGAHNSPLHF. The CDR3, as DNA: TGTGCCAGCAGCCAAGGGGCCCATAATTCACCCCTCCACTTT.

The rearrangement joins TRBV27 to TRBJ2-5; perhaps TRBD1 as D (6 bases). This CDR3 contains 14 residues. The V gene lost 8 bases and the J gene lost 2 bases, with 15 bases spanning the gap. Germline V gene lookup returns CDR1 MNHEY and CDR2 SMNVEV (reference sequence). CDR3 protein: CASPETGHQETQYF. In DNA, the CDR3 is TGTGCCAGCCCGGAAACGGGACATCAAGAGACCCAGTACTTC.

This clone was counted once. This chain joins TRBV28 and TRBJ1-5, with a weak D call TRBD1 (5 bases). V lost 5 bases and J 7 bases, leaving 15 bases between the germline ends. The germline gives CDR1 MDHEN, CDR2 SYDVKM. There are 14 residues in the CDR3. CDR3 DNA: TGTGCCAGCAGTAACCCGACTGGACACCAGCCCCAGCATTTT. Its translation is CASSNPTGHQPQHF.

This chain joins TRBV9 and TRBJ2-1; TRBD1 is a possible D gene (6 bases). Germline V gene data show CDR1 as SGDLS and CDR2 as YYNGEE. There are 14 residues in the CDR3. The V gene lost 0 bases and the J gene lost 9 bases, with 13 bases spanning the gap. The chain's CDR3 is CASSVVDRMSEQFF. The CDR3, as DNA: TGTGCCAGCAGCGTAGTGGACAGAATGAGTGAGCAGTTCTTC.

In this sample, this clone turned up once. The chain combines TRBV6-2 or TRBV6-3 with TRBJ2-7; D uncertain. The V gene's germline CDR1 is MNHEY and CDR2 SVGEGT. V lost 0 bases and J 7 bases, leaving 7 bases between the germline ends. This CDR3 has 12 amino acids. CDR3 sequence (DNA): TGTGCCAGCAGTTACTCGATCGGGGAGCAGTACTTC. Its protein is CASSYSIGEQYF.

This chain connects TRBV2 to TRBJ2-5; TRBD1 agrees at 7 bases. This CDR3 comprises 13 residues. The trim removed 8 bases at V and 3 bases at J, leaving 6 bases unmatched. Germline loops: CDR1 SNHLY, CDR2 FYNNEI. This chain's CDR3 is CASRGQPEETQYF. The CDR3 bases are TGTGCCAGCCGGGGACAGCCGGAAGAGACCCAGTACTTC.

V and J are TRBV19 and TRBJ2-1; no clear D. This CDR3 is built from 14 residues. From germline, CDR1 is LNHDA and CDR2 SQIVND (reference sequence). Between the trimmed V and J ends, which lost 4 bases and 4 bases, there was a span of 11 bases. The DNA of the CDR3 is TGTGCCAGTAGTAGCTACGGTATTTACAATGAGCAGTTCTTC. It translates to CASSSYGIYNEQFF.

The chain recombines TRBV5-6 with TRBJ1-5; 8 bases line up with TRBD1. CDR1 and CDR2 from the germline V gene are SGHDT and YYEEEE. The trim removed 5 bases at V and 3 bases at J, leaving 4 bases unmatched. The CDR3 is 14 residues long. The CDR3 nucleotides read TGTGCCAGCAGTAGGACAGGGCCCAATCAGCCCCAGCATTTT. It yields the protein CASSRTGPNQPQHF. Full variable domain (outside the CDR3, taken from reference TRBV5-6 and TRBJ1-5): DAGVTQSPTHLIKTRGQQVTLRCSPKSGHDTVSWYQQALGQGPQFIFQYYEEEERQRGNFPDRFSGHQFPNYSSELNVNALLLGDSALYLCASSRTGPNQPQHFGDGTRLSIL.

V usage is TRBV6-4 and J usage is TRBJ2-3, with 8 bases identical to TRBD2. Germline-derived CDR1 and CDR2 are MRHNA and SNTAGT. Trimming took 6 bases from V and 0 from J; bases not matched to a gene: 2. The CDR3 covers 14 residues. CDR3: CASRLAASTDTQYF. CDR3 DNA sequence: TGTGCCAGCAGACTAGCGGCTAGCACAGATACGCAGTATTTT.

The table lists this clone with a few counts. This chain connects TRBV7-9 to TRBJ2-1; possible D gene TRBD1, 6 bases. V was clipped by 4 bases and J by 0 bases, with 19 bases between them. Germline assignment: CDR1 SEHNR and CDR2 FQNEAQ (reference sequence). This CDR3 is built from 18 residues. CDR3 DNA: TGTGCCAGCAGCTCCGTCGGGACACTACAAAGCTCCTACAATGAGCAGTTCTTC. Translating it yields CASSSVGTLQSSYNEQFF.

This chain links TRBV25-1 with TRBJ2-3; D remains ambiguous. V lost 5 bases, J lost 4 bases, and 7 bases lay in between. This CDR3 has 12 residues. The V gene's germline CDR1 is MGHDK and CDR2 SYGVNS. DNA of the CDR3: TGTGCCAGCAGTTCGTCGGCAGATACGCAGTATTTT. This codes for CASSSSADTQYF. Combining the CDR3 with reference TRBV25-1 and TRBJ2-3 gives the whole variable domain EADIYQTPRYLVIGTGKKITLECSQTMGHDKMYWYQQDPGMELHLIHYSYGVNSTEKGDLSSESTVSRIRTEHFPLTLESARPSHTSQYLCASSSSADTQYFGPGTRLTVL.

Turning to this clone: The junction differs from germline at one of its ends, possibly a read error. The rearrangement joins TRBV29-1 to TRBJ2-7, with a weak D call TRBD1 (5 bases). Germline loops: CDR1 SQVTM, CDR2 ANQGSEA. The CDR3 is 14 residues long. The CDR3 here is CSVEDDSVSYEQYF. For the CDR3, the DNA is TGCAGCGTGGAAGATGACAGCGTCTCCTACGAGCAGTACTTC.

This chain links TRBV6-1 with TRBJ2-7, with 7 bases that match TRBD2. CDR1 and CDR2 from the germline V gene are MNHNS and SASEGT. The CDR3 sequence is 16 residues long. V lost 3 bases and J lost 2; bases outside the gene matches: 10. CDR3: CASSDSWGGLTYEQYF. The CDR3 DNA sequence: TGTGCCAGCAGTGATTCCTGGGGGGGTTTAACCTACGAGCAGTACTTC.